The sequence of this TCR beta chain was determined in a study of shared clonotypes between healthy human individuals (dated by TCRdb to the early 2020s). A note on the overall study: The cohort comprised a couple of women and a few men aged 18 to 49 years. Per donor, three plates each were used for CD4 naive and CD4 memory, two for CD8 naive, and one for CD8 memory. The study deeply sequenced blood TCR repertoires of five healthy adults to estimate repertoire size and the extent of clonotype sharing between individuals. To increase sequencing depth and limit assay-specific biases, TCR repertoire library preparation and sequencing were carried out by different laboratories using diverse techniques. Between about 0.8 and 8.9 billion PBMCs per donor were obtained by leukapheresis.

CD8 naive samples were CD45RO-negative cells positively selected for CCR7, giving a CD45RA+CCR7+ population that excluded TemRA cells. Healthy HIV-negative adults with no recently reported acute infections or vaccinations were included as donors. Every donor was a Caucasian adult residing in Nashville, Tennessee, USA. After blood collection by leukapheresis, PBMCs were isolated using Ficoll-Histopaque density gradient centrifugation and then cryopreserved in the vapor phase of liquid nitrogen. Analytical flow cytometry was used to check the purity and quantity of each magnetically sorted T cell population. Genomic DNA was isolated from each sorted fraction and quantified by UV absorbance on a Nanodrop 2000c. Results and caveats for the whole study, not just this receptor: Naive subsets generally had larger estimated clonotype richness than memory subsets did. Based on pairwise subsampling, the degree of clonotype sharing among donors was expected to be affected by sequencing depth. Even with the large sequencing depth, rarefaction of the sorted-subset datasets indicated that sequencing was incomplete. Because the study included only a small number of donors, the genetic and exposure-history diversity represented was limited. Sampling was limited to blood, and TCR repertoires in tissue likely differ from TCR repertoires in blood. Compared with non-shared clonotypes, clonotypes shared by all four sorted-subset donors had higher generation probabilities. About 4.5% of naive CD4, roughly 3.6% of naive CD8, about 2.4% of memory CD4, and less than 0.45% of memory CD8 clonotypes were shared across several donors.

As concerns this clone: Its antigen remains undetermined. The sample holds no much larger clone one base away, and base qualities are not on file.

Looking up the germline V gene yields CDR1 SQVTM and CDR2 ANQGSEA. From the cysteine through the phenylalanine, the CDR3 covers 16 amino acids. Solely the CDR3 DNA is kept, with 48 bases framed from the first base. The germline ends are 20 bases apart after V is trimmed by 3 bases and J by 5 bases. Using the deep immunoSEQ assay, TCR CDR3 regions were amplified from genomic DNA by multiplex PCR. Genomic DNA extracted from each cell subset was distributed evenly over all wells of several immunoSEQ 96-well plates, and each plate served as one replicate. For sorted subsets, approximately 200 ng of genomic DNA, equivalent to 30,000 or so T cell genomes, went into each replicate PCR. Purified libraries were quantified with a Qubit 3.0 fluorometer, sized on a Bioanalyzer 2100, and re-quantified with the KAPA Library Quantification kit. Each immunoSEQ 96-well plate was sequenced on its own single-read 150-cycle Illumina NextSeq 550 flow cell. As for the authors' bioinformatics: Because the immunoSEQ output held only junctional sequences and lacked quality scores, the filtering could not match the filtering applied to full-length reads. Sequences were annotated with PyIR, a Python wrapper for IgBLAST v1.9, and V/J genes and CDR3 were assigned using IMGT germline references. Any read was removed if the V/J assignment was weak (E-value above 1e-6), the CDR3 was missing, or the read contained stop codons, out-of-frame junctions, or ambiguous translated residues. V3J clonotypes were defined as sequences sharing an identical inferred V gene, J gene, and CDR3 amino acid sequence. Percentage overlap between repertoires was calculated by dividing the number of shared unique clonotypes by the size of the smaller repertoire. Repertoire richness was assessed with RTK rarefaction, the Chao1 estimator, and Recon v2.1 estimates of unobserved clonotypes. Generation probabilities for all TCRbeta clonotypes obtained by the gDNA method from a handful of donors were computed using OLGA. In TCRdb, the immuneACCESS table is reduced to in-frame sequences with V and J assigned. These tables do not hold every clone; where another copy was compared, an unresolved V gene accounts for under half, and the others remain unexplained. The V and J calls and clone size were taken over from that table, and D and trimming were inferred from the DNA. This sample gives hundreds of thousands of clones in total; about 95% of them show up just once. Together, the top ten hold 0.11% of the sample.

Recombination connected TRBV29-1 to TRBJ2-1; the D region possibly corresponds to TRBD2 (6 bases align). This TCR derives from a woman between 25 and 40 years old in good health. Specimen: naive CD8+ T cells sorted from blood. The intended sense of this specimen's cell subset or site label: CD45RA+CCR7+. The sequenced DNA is TGCAGCGTTGAGTTGGCCTTGGCGGGAAGGAACAATGAGCAGTTCTTC. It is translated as CSVELALAGRNNEQFF.